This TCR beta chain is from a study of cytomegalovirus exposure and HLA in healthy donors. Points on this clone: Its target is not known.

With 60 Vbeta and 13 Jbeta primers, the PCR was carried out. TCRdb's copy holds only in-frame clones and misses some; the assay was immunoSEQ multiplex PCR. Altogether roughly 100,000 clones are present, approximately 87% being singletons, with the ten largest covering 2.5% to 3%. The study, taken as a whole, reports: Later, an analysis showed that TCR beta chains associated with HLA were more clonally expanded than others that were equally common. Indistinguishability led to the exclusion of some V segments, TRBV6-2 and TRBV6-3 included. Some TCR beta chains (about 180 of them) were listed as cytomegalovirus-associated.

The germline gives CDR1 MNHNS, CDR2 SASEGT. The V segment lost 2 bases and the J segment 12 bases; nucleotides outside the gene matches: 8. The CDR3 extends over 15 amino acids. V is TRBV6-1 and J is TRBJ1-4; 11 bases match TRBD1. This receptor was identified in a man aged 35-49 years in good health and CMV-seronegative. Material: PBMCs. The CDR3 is CASSELRDRGGQLFF. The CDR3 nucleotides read TGTGCCAGCAGTGAACTCCGGGACAGGGGGGGGCAACTGTTTTTT.